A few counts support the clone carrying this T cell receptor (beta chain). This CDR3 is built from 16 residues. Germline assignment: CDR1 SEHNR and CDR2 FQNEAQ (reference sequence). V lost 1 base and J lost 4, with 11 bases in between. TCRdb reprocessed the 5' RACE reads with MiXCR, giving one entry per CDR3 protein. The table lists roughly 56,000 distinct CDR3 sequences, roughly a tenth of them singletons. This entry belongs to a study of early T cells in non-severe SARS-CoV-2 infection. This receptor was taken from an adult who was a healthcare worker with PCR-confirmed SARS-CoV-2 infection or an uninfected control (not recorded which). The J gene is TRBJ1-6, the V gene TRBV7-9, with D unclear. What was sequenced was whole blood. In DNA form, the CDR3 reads TGTGCCAGCAGCTTAGGTGCGGGGTTTTATAATTCACCCCTCCACTTT. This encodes CASSLGAGFYNSPLHF.